This note documents a single T cell receptor beta chain sequence. The record originates from a study of blood T cell repertoires in COVID-19. Study summary: PBMCs, B-cell-depleted T cells, or T cells provided the cDNA or gDNA that made up the material.

Participants were placed into cohorts based on the clinical history they reported. The CDR3 loop spans 13 amino acids. Germline V gives CDR1 MNHEY, CDR2 SVGAGI. The V gene end was trimmed by 5 bases and the J gene end by 4 bases; junction bases not matched to a gene: 1. Measured with immunoSEQ multiplex PCR; TCRdb has only the in-frame clones, and not every one. The sample carries hundreds of thousands of clones, over 85% recorded once. This chain joins TRBV6-5 and TRBJ2-5; TRBD1 matches at 10 bases. This TCR was sampled from a man in his 60s who had recovered from COVID-19. Sequencing was done on a sample of PBMCs or T cells enriched from blood (not recorded which). The DNA of the CDR3 is TGTGCCAGCAGTAGGACAGGGGGAGAGACCCAGTACTTC. It yields the protein CASSRTGGETQYF.